What follows is one T cell receptor (beta chain) and its context. Its antigen is not known. Amplification used 60 Vbeta primers and 13 Jbeta primers. Sequencing used immunoSEQ multiplex PCR; TCRdb keeps in-frame clones, though not all of them. The table records about 300,000 clones, just over 85% of them present only once. This entry belongs to a study of cytomegalovirus exposure and HLA in healthy donors. CDR3 length: 11 residues. Trimming stripped 8 bases from V and 0 bases from J, with 5 bases between. Germline-derived CDR1 and CDR2 are GTSNPN and SVGIG (reference sequence). The donors were healthy bone marrow donors. Whole-study findings and limits: Altogether, around 160 TCR beta chains were recorded as cytomegalovirus-associated.

The J gene is TRBJ2-1, the V gene TRBV30; D call uncertain. The sample consisted of PBMCs. The clonotype was recovered from a man aged 40-50 years in good health and CMV-seropositive. CDR3 DNA: TGTGCCGAGAGCTCCTACAATGAGCAGTTCTTC. This translates into CAESSYNEQFF.